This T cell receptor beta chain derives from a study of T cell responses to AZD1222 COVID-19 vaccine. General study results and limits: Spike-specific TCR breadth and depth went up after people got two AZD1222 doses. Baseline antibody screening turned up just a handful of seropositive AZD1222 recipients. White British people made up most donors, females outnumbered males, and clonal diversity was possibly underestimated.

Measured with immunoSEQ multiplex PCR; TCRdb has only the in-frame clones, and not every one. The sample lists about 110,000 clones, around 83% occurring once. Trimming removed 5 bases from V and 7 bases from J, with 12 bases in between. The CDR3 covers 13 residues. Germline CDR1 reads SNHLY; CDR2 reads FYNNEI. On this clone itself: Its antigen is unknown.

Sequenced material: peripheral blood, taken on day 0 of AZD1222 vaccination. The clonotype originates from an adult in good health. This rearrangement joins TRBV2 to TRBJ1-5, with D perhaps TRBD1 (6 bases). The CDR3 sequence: CASSNQGYQPQHF. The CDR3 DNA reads TGTGCCAGCAGTAATCAGGGGTACCAGCCCCAGCATTTT.